The table lists the clone carrying this T cell receptor (beta chain) with a few counts. In TCRdb, the 5' RACE reads were re-called with MiXCR into one record per CDR3 protein. The repertoire holds roughly 320,000 distinct CDR3 sequences, about 10% seen once, with around 3.2% in the top ten. V lost 5 bases and J lost 12, with 14 bases in between. The CDR3 runs 12 residues. Germline CDR1 SGHNT, CDR2 YENEEA. The data derive from a study of T cells after yellow fever vaccination. Overall study context: Low-cell-number fractions underwent preparation using SMART-Seq v4 Ultra Low Input.

This TCR was recovered from a man between 18 and 35 years old who received the YFV17D yellow fever vaccine. Sample: CD4+ T cells sorted from PBMCs, taken 45 days after the yellow fever booster vaccination. The V call is TRBV11-3, the J call TRBJ2-1; D perhaps matches TRBD1 (5 bases). The CDR3 DNA follows: TGTGCCAGCAGCCCCCGTAAGGGGCCGCAGTTCTTC. Translating it yields CASSPRKGPQFF.